A selection of T cell receptor beta chains follows, all from one sample in a study of T-cell reconstitution after alpha-beta-depleted transplantation in children. Via MiXCR, TCRdb re-called the PCR reads, giving one row per CDR3 protein. The table records fewer than 550,000 distinct CDR3 sequences, 16% of them present only once. Sequenced here: PBMCs, mostly from graft donor cells, sampled 360 days after TCRalphabeta/CD19-depleted stem cell transplant. These receptors originate from a boy in the first two years of life who had a stem cell transplant for Wiskott-Aldrich syndrome, so the T cells may come from the graft donor. Both conserved end residues are part of each CDR3. Each record gives: J gene, V gene, D gene, clone size, CDR3 DNA, CDR3 protein. D genes are given only for firm matches. Expanded clones get a size class; other rows say once, few or many, or leave the size out.

j_call: TRBJ2-1; v_call: TRBV14; d_call: -; clone_size: -; cdr3_nt: TGTGCCAGCAGCCAAGGGAAACGGAGGCACAATGAGCAGTTCTTC; cdr3_aa: CASSQGKRRHNEQFF
j_call: TRBJ2-2; v_call: TRBV24-1; d_call: -; clone_size: -; cdr3_nt: TGTGCCACCAGTGACCGTAACACCGGGGAGCTGTTTTTT; cdr3_aa: CATSDRNTGELFF
j_call: TRBJ2-7; v_call: TRBV28; d_call: -; clone_size: few; cdr3_nt: TGTGCCAGCAGTTTTCCGGCTTACGAGCAGTACTTC; cdr3_aa: CASSFPAYEQYF
j_call: TRBJ1-4; v_call: TRBV3-1; d_call: TRBD1; clone_size: few; cdr3_nt: TGTGCCAGCAGCCGAGGATCGACAGGGCGTAATGAAAAACTGTTTTTT; cdr3_aa: CASSRGSTGRNEKLFF
j_call: TRBJ2-6; v_call: TRBV6-5; d_call: -; clone_size: few; cdr3_nt: TGTGCCAGCAGTTTTCGTCCGGGACATCCTTTAGCTGGGGCCAACGTCCTGACTTTC; cdr3_aa: CASSFRPGHPLAGANVLTF
j_call: TRBJ2-5; v_call: TRBV19; d_call: TRBD2; clone_size: -; cdr3_nt: TGTGCCAGTCGGGGGGGGTTAGGAGAGACCCAGTACTTC; cdr3_aa: CASRGGLGETQYF
j_call: TRBJ2-1; v_call: TRBV7-2; d_call: -; clone_size: -; cdr3_nt: TGTGCCAGCAGCTTGGGGATACCTTCCTACAATGAGCAGTTCTTC; cdr3_aa: CASSLGIPSYNEQFF
j_call: TRBJ2-1; v_call: TRBV6-2/TRBV6-3; d_call: TRBD2; clone_size: -; cdr3_nt: TGTGCCAGCAGTAGGGCCGGGACTAGCGCCTACAATGAGCAGTTCTTC; cdr3_aa: CASSRAGTSAYNEQFF
j_call: TRBJ2-3; v_call: TRBV9; d_call: -; clone_size: few; cdr3_nt: TGTGCCAGCAGCGCTCAGGGCGCAACTAGCACAGATACGCAGTATTTT; cdr3_aa: CASSAQGATSTDTQYF
j_call: TRBJ2-1; v_call: TRBV5-5; d_call: -; clone_size: -; cdr3_nt: TGTGCCAGCAGCTTGCCTCCCCGTAGGTTTTCCGACAATGAGCAGTTCTTC; cdr3_aa: CASSLPPRRFSDNEQFF
j_call: TRBJ2-3; v_call: TRBV11-2; d_call: -; clone_size: few; cdr3_nt: TGTGCCAGCAGCTTACGACCTCTAGGGGGAGATACGCAGTATTTT; cdr3_aa: CASSLRPLGGDTQYF
j_call: TRBJ2-1; v_call: TRBV5-1; d_call: TRBD1; clone_size: few; cdr3_nt: TGCGCCAGCAGCTTGGAGGGGGCCCAAGGGGATGAGCAGTTCTTC; cdr3_aa: CASSLEGAQGDEQFF
j_call: TRBJ1-2; v_call: TRBV6-2/TRBV6-3; d_call: -; clone_size: -; cdr3_nt: TGTGCCAGCAGTTACTGGGGACCTACGGGTGGCTACACCTTC; cdr3_aa: CASSYWGPTGGYTF
j_call: TRBJ2-3; v_call: TRBV7-2; d_call: TRBD1; clone_size: -; cdr3_nt: TGTGCCAGCAGCTTAGGGACAGGGGGCAAAATGCATACGCAGTATTTT; cdr3_aa: CASSLGTGGKMHTQYF
j_call: TRBJ1-1; v_call: TRBV4-3; d_call: -; clone_size: -; cdr3_nt: TGCGCCAGCAGCCACTCAACTGTGGAAATCGCTGAAGCTTTCTTT; cdr3_aa: CASSHSTVEIAEAFF
j_call: TRBJ2-5; v_call: TRBV24-1; d_call: -; clone_size: few; cdr3_nt: TGTGCCACCAGTGACCTCCAGGAAGGGGAGACCCAGTACTTC; cdr3_aa: CATSDLQEGETQYF
j_call: TRBJ1-5; v_call: TRBV3-1; d_call: TRBD1; clone_size: few; cdr3_nt: TGTGCCAGCAGCCCACAGGGGCTGATGAATCGACAGCATTTT; cdr3_aa: CASSPQGLMNRQHF
j_call: TRBJ2-7; v_call: TRBV20-1; d_call: -; clone_size: -; cdr3_nt: TGCAGTGCTAGAGGACAGGTGTCACACTCCTACGAGCAGTACTTC; cdr3_aa: CSARGQVSHSYEQYF
j_call: TRBJ2-1; v_call: TRBV5-1; d_call: TRBD1; clone_size: -; cdr3_nt: TGCGCCAGCAGCCAGCAGGGGACAGGGGAGAGAGAACGGCAGTTCTTC; cdr3_aa: CASSQQGTGERERQFF
j_call: TRBJ2-3; v_call: TRBV7-2; d_call: -; clone_size: -; cdr3_nt: TGTGCCAGCAGCTTATCCCTCTCCAGTTTTTTTTTT; cdr3_aa: CASSLSLSSFFF
j_call: TRBJ2-7; v_call: TRBV5-1; d_call: -; clone_size: -; cdr3_nt: TGCGCCAGCCACTTCCTCGACGGGACGGGCGAGCAGTACTTC; cdr3_aa: CASHFLDGTGEQYF
j_call: TRBJ2-2; v_call: TRBV10-3; d_call: -; clone_size: -; cdr3_nt: TGTGCCATAGGGAACCGGCCGAACACCGGGGAGCTGTTTTTT; cdr3_aa: CAIGNRPNTGELFF
j_call: TRBJ1-3; v_call: TRBV7-9; d_call: -; clone_size: -; cdr3_nt: TGTGCCGGCGGGGGGACGGGAAAAGTTGAAAACACCATATATTTT; cdr3_aa: CAGGGTGKVENTIYF
j_call: TRBJ2-1; v_call: TRBV6-5; d_call: TRBD1; clone_size: few; cdr3_nt: TGTGCCAGCAGTTACCAGGGGGCTCATGAGCAGTTCTTC; cdr3_aa: CASSYQGAHEQFF